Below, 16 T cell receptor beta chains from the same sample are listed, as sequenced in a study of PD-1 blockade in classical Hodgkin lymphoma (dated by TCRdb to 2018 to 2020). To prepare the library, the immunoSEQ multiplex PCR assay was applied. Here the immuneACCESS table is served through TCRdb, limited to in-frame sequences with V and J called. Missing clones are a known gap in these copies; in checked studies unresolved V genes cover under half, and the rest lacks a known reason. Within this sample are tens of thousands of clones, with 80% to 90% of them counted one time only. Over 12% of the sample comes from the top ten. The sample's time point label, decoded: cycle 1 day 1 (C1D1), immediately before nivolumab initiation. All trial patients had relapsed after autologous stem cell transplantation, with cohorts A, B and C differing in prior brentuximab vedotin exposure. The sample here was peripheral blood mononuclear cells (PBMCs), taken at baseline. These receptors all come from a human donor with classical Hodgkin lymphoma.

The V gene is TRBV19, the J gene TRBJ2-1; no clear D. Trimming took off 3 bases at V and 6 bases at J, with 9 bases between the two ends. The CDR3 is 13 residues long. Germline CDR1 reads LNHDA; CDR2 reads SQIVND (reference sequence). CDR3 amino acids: CASSIGLFNEQFF. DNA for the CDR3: TGTGCCAGTAGTATCGGCCTCTTCAATGAGCAGTTCTTC. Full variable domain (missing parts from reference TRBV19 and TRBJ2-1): DGGITQSPKYLFRKEGQNVTLSCEQNLNHDAMYWYRQDPGQGLRLIYYSQIVNDFQKGDIAEGYSVSREKKESFPLTVTSAQKNPTAFYLCASSIGLFNEQFFGPGTRLTVL.

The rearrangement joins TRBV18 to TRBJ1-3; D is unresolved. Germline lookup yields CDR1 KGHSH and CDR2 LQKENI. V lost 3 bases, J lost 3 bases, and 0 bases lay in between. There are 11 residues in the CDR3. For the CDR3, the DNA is TGTGCCAGCTCACCTGGAAACACCATATATTTT. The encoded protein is CASSPGNTIYF.

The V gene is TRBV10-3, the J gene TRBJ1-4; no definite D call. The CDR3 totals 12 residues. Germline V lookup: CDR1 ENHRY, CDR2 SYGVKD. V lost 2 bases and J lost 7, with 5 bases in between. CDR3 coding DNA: TGTGCCATCAGTGAGCGGAGTGAAAAACTGTTTTTT. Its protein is CAISERSEKLFF.

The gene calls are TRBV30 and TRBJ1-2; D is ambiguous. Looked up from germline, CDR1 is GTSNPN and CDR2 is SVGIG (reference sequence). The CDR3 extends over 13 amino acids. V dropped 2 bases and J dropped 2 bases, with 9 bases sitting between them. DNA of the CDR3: TGTGCCTGGAGTCGGCCGTACAACTATGGCTACACCTTC. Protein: CAWSRPYNYGYTF.

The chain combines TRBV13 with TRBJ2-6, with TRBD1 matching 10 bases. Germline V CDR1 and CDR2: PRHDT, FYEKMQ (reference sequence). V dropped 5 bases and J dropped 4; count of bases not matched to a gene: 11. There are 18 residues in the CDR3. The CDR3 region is CASSPRDRGARGANVLTF. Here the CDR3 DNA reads TGTGCCAGCAGCCCTAGGGACAGGGGCGCAAGAGGGGCCAACGTCCTGACTTTC.

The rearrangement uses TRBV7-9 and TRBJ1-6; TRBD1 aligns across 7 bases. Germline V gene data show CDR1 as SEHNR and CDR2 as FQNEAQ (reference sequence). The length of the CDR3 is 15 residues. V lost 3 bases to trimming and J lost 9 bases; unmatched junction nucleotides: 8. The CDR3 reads CASSFYNRGVSPLHF. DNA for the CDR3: TGTGCCAGCAGCTTTTATAACAGGGGAGTTTCACCCCTCCACTTT.

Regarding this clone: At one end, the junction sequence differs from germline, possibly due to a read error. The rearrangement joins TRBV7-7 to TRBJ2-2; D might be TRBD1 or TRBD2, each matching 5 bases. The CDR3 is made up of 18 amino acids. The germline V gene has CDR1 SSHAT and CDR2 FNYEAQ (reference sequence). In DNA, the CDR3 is TGTGCTAGCAGCTTAGAACTCGGGACCCCAGGGAACACCGGGGAGCTGTTTTTT. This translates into CASSLELGTPGNTGELFF. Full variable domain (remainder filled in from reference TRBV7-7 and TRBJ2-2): GAGVSQSPRYKVTKRGQDVTLRCDPISSHATLYWYQQALGQGPEFLTYFNYEAQPDKSGLPSDRFSAERPEGSISTLTIQRTEQRDSAMYRCASSLELGTPGNTGELFFGEGSRLTVL.

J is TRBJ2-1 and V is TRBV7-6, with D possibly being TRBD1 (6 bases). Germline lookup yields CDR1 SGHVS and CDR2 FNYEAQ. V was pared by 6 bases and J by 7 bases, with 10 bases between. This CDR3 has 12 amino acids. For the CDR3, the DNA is TGTGCCAGCAGTCTAAGGGGGAATGAGCAGTTCTTC. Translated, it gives CASSLRGNEQFF.

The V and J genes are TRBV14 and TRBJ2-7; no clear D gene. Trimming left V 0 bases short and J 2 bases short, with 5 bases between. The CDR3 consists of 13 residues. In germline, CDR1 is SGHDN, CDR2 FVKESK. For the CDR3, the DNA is TGTGCCAGCAGCCAAGAGGAGACCTACGAGCAGTACTTC. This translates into CASSQEETYEQYF.

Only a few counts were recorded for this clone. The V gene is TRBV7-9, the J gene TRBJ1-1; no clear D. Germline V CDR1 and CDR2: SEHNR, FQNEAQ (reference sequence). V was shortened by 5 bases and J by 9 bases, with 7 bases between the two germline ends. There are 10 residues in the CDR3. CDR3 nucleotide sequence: TGTGCCAGCAGCCAAGGAAAAGCTTTCTTT. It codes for CASSQGKAFF.

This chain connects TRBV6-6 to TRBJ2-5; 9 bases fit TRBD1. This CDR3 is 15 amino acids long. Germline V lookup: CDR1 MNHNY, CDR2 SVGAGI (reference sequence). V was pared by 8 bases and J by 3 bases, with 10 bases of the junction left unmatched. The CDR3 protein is CASVWGTGTEETQYF. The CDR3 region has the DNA TGTGCCAGCGTTTGGGGGACAGGGACAGAAGAGACCCAGTACTTC.

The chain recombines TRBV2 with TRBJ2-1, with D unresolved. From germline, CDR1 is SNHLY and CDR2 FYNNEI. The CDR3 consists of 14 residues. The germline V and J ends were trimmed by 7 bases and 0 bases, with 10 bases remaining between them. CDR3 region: CASNTQSSYNEQFF. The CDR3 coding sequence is TGTGCCAGCAATACTCAGAGCTCCTACAATGAGCAGTTCTTC.

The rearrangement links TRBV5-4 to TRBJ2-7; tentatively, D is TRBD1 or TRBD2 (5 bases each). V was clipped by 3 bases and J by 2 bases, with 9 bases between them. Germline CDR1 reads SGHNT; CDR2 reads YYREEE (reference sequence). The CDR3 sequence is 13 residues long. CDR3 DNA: TGTGCCAGCAGCTCGGGGACCACCTACGAGCAGTACTTC. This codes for CASSSGTTYEQYF.

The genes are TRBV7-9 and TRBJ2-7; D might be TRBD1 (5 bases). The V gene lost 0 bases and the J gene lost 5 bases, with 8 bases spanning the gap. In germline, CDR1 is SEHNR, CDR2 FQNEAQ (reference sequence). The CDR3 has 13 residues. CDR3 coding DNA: TGTGCCAGCAGCTTAGCAGGACATGACGAGCAGTACTTC. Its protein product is CASSLAGHDEQYF.

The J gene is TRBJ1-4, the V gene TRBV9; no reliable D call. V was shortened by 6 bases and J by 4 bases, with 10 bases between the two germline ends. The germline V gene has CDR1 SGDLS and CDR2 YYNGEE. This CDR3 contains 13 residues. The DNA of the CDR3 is TGTGCCAGCAAACCAGACGGTAATGAAAAACTGTTTTTT. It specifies CASKPDGNEKLFF.

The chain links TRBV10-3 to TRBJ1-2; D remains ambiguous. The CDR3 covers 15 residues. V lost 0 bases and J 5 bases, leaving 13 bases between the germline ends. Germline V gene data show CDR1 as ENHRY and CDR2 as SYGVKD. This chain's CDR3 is CAISESTLRAYGYTF. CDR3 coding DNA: TGTGCCATCAGTGAGTCGACGTTAAGGGCTTATGGCTACACCTTC.